The sequence of this TCR beta chain was determined in a study of PD-1 blockade in classical Hodgkin lymphoma. Autologous stem cell transplantation was followed by relapse in every patient, and brentuximab vedotin exposure varied. Germline V CDR1 and CDR2: KGHSH, LQKENI. The CDR3 consists of 13 residues. V lost 3 bases and J lost 2, with 7 bases in between. Generated by immunoSEQ multiplex PCR, the TCRdb table keeps only in-frame clones and is missing some. The sample includes 95,000 to 100,000 clones, around 89% seen only once; the top ten take around 7%. This TCR derives from a human donor with classical Hodgkin lymphoma. The rearrangement joins TRBV18 to TRBJ2-5; D not certain. The sequenced sample was peripheral blood mononuclear cells (PBMCs), obtained before the second cycle of nivolumab. DNA for the CDR3: TGTGCCAGCTCACCTGTAGGGCAAGAGACCCAGTACTTC. It translates to CASSPVGQETQYF.